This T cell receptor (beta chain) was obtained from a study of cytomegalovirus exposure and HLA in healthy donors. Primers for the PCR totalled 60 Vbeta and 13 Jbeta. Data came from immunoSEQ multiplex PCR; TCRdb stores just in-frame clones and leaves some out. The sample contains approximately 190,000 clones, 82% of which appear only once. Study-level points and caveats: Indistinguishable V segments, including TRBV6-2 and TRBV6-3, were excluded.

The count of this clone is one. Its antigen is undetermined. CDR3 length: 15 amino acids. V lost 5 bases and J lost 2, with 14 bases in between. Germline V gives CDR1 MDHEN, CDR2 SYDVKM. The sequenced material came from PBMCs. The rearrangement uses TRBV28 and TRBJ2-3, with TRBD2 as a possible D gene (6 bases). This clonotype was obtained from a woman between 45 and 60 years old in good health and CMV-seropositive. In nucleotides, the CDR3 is TGTGCCAGCAGTCCCCTAGCGAGATACACAGATACGCAGTATTTT. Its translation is CASSPLARYTDTQYF.